The sequence of this T cell receptor beta chain was determined in a study of shared clonotypes between healthy human individuals. Regarding the study as a whole: Clonotype sharing levels among donors were expected to vary with sequencing depth.

V was trimmed by 1 base and J by 3 bases, leaving 19 bases between them. Germline V gives CDR1 MGHRA, CDR2 YSYEKL. This CDR3 region has 17 residues. Comments on this clone: The antigen is undetermined.

Replicate PCRs were loaded with approximately 300 ng DNA from unsorted PBMC, 30,000 or so T cell genomes. Spread over ten immunoSEQ deep assay plates, unsorted PBMC DNA underwent sequencing. The data were produced by immunoSEQ multiplex PCR, yet TCRdb's version contains in-frame clones alone and is incomplete. The table records more than 400,000 clones, approximately 78% of them present only once. Donors were healthy HIV-negative adults without recently reported acute infections or vaccinations. The sample was PBMCs. This chain uses TRBV4-1 with TRBJ2-7, with D perhaps TRBD1 (6 bases). The clonotype comes from a woman aged 40 to 50 in good health. Some clones in this sample may be carry-over from other donors' samples. The DNA for the CDR3 is TGCGCCAGCAGCCAAGGTATAATCCGGGGACACGACTACGAGCAGTACTTC. This encodes CASSQGIIRGHDYEQYF.